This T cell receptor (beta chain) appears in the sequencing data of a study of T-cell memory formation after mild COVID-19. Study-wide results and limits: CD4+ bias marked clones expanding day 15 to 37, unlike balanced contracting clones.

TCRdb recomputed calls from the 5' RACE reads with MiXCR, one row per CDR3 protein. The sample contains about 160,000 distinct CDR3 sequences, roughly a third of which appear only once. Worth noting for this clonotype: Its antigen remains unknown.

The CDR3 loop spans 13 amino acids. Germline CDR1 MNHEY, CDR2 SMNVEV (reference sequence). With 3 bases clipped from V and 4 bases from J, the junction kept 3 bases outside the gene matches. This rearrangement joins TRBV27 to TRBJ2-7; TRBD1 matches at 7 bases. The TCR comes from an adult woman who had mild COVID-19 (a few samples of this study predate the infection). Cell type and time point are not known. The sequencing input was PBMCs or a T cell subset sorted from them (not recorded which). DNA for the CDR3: TGTGCCAGCAGTTTGGGACAGAGATACGAGCAGTACTTC. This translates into CASSLGQRYEQYF.